The 26 T cell receptor beta chains in this list originate from one sample, sequenced in a study of CXCR3 chemokines and chemotherapy response in bladder cancer. TCRdb re-derived calls from the PCR reads in MiXCR, one entry per CDR3 protein. The sample has over 5,000 distinct CDR3 sequences; approximately 15% are singletons. The specimen was taken from a patient whose treatment included neoadjuvant chemotherapy. The receptors were gathered from a human donor with bladder cancer that responded to neoadjuvant chemotherapy.

This clonotype was observed a few times. The genes are TRBV4-1 and TRBJ1-5; maybe TRBD1 (5 bases). The V gene's germline CDR1 is MGHRA and CDR2 YSYEKL. V shed 0 bases and J shed 4 bases, with 16 bases lying between them. The CDR3 spans 17 residues. The CDR3 bases are TGCGCCAGCAGCCAAGATGCCGGGGCTTGGGGGAATCAGCCCCAGCATTTT. Translated, it gives CASSQDAGAWGNQPQHF.

This clonotype was seen at least ten times. J is TRBJ2-4 and V is TRBV24-1; 8 bases are a match to TRBD1. CDR3 size: 15 residues. The junction had 3 bases not matched to a gene; V was cut back by 2 bases and J by 4 bases. Germline V gene data show CDR1 as KGHDR and CDR2 as SFDVKD. The CDR3 reads CATSDSDREKNIQYF. In DNA form, the CDR3 reads TGTGCCACCAGTGATTCGGACAGGGAAAAAAACATTCAGTACTTC.

This clonotype appeared many times. The chain joins TRBV5-6 to TRBJ1-5; 11 bases align to TRBD1. CDR1 is SGHDT and CDR2 is YYEEEE in the germline V gene. The CDR3 loop spans 16 amino acids. Germline trimming cut 2 bases from V and 4 bases from J; bases unmatched to any gene: 5. The DNA for the CDR3 is TGTGCCAGCAGCTTATCAGGACAGGGGGCGAATCAGCCCCAGCATTTT. Its translation: CASSLSGQGANQPQHF.

This clonotype is categorized as medium-sized. CDR3 residues: CASSKAPDRDTQYF. The CDR3 DNA sequence: TGTGCCAGCAGTAAAGCCCCGGACAGGGATACGCAGTATTTT. V gene TRBV6-5 combines with J gene TRBJ2-3, with 7 nucleotides matching TRBD1. The CDR3 is made up of 14 amino acids. Per the germline V gene, CDR1 is MNHEY and CDR2 is SVGAGI. V trimming: 5 bases; J trimming: 6 bases; junction bases outside the gene matches: 8.

The chain employs TRBV20-1 and TRBJ1-4; weak D call: TRBD1 (5 bases). This CDR3 is built from 11 residues. V gave up 7 bases and J gave up 4 bases, with 7 bases separating them. Germline lookup yields CDR1 DFQATT and CDR2 SNEGSKA (reference sequence). The DNA for the CDR3 is TGCAGTGGACAGCGTAATGAAAAACTGTTTTTT. It encodes CSGQRNEKLFF.

This clonotype is medium-sized. This chain connects TRBV28 to TRBJ1-1, with D possibly being TRBD1 (5 bases). The CDR3 extends over 15 amino acids. Deletions cut 1 base from V and 1 base from J, with 10 bases between. CDR1 is MDHEN and CDR2 is SYDVKM in the germline V gene. The CDR3 DNA follows: TGTGCCAGCAGTTTATATCAGGGAGCGAACACTGAAGCTTTCTTT. Protein: CASSLYQGANTEAFF.

By share of the sample, this clonotype is medium-sized. The chain employs TRBV19 and TRBJ1-6; D might be TRBD1 (6 bases). The CDR3 has 16 residues. Germline-derived CDR1 and CDR2 are LNHDA and SQIVND (reference sequence). The V end lost 6 bases, the J end lost 0 bases, and 12 bases lay between the germline ends. As DNA, the CDR3 is TGTGCCAGTAGAACAGGGCGTTCCTCCTATAATTCACCCCTCCACTTT. This encodes CASRTGRSSYNSPLHF.

This clonotype was observed a few times. The gene calls are TRBV11-3 and TRBJ2-5, with TRBD1 matching over 9 bases. Germline values: CDR1 SGHNT, CDR2 YENEEA. This CDR3 is 15 amino acids long. Trimming removed 4 bases from V and 4 bases from J; junction bases left unmatched: 7. CDR3 coding DNA: TGTGCCAGCAGCTACGGACAGGGGTTGGGAGAGACCCAGTACTTC. Amino acids: CASSYGQGLGETQYF.

This chain connects TRBV7-3 to TRBJ1-3; no definite D call. CDR3 length equals 14 residues. Trimming left V 8 bases short and J 5 bases short, with 16 bases between. Per the germline V gene, CDR1 is SGHTA and CDR2 is FQGTGA. The CDR3 sequence is CASSPPGFRNTIYF. The CDR3 bases are TGTGCCAGCTCCCCCCCGGGGTTCAGAAACACCATATATTTT.

This clonotype was seen at least ten times. The CDR3 protein is CASSRTLNNEQFF. The CDR3 DNA reads TGTGCCAGCAGCCGAACACTTAACAATGAGCAGTTCTTC. V gene TRBV5-6 combines with J gene TRBJ2-1; no firm D call. The CDR3 is 13 amino acids. CDR1 is SGHDT and CDR2 is YYEEEE in the germline V gene. V lost 4 bases, J lost 5 bases, and 10 bases lay in between.

At least ten counts were recorded for this clonotype. The V and J genes are TRBV6-5 and TRBJ2-7; D is undetermined. The CDR3 is 15 amino acids. V lost 0 bases, J lost 6 bases, and 15 bases lay in between. The germline CDR1 and CDR2 sequences are MNHEY and SVGAGI. The DNA for the CDR3 is TGTGCCAGCAGTTACTCGGCTCTGGCCCTCGGCGAGCAGTACTTC. Translation: CASSYSALALGEQYF.

This clonotype turned up a few times. This chain uses TRBV2 with TRBJ1-1, with 7 bases that match TRBD1. V lost 6 bases to trimming and J lost 7 bases; unmatched junction nucleotides: 8. Germline assignment: CDR1 SNHLY and CDR2 FYNNEI. The CDR3 covers 13 residues. Here the CDR3 reads CASRRDSQSEAFF. CDR3 in DNA: TGTGCCAGCAGAAGGGACAGTCAGAGTGAAGCTTTCTTT.

In regard to this clonotype: In this CDR3 the conserved last residue, phenylalanine or tryptophan, is missing, so a read error is likely. It is unclear where the CDR3 begins or ends on the DNA, so no DNA is shown, and the CDR3 is as TCRdb lists it. This chain uses TRBV6-6 with TRBJ2-3. The CDR3 has 11 residues if both end residues are counted. Germline V lookup: CDR1 MNHNY, CDR2 SVGAGI (reference sequence). CDR3 residues: CASSNTDTLYL.

Many counts were recorded for this clonotype. The chain joins TRBV20-1 to TRBJ2-5; 9 bases are a match to TRBD2. Trimming at V came to 0 bases and at J to 2 bases, leaving 10 bases not matched to a gene. This CDR3 is built from 17 residues. Germline V gene lookup returns CDR1 DFQATT and CDR2 SNEGSKA (reference sequence). The CDR3 region has the DNA TGCAGTGCTAGAGAGTTAAGGGCGGGAGGGATTCAAGAGACCCAGTACTTC. Its translation: CSARELRAGGIQETQYF.

This clonotype qualifies as medium-sized. The genes are TRBV24-1 and TRBJ2-3; 14 bases map to TRBD2. Germline V gene data show CDR1 as KGHDR and CDR2 as SFDVKD. With 3 bases clipped from V and 1 base from J, the junction kept 11 bases outside the gene matches. The CDR3 consists of 20 residues. The CDR3 region is CATSDPTPGLAGAGTDTQYF. The CDR3 bases are TGTGCCACCAGTGATCCTACCCCGGGACTAGCGGGAGCTGGCACAGATACGCAGTATTTT.

This clonotype is categorized as medium-sized (0.01 to 0.1%). The chain couples TRBV19 to TRBJ1-1; 7 nucleotides align to TRBD1. The germline V gene has CDR1 LNHDA and CDR2 SQIVND (reference sequence). Trimming cost V 3 bases and J 1 base; bases outside gene matches: 5. This CDR3 is 15 amino acids long. The CDR3 is CASSIPAGGNTEAFF. The CDR3 region has the DNA TGTGCCAGTAGTATCCCCGCAGGGGGGAACACTGAAGCTTTCTTT.

This clonotype was recorded many times. The chain uses TRBV18 and TRBJ2-7; the D is unclear. Germline V gene lookup returns CDR1 KGHSH and CDR2 LQKENI. The germline V and J ends were trimmed by 4 bases and 4 bases, with 14 bases remaining between them. This CDR3 region has 14 residues. The CDR3 nucleotides are TGTGCCAGCTCACTACAGCTTCCTGAGTACGAGCAGTACTTC. It is translated as CASSLQLPEYEQYF.

There are many counts of this clonotype. The CDR3 sequence: CSVVGGGGPYEQYF. For the CDR3, the DNA is TGCAGCGTTGTGGGAGGAGGTGGACCCTACGAGCAGTACTTC. This rearrangement joins TRBV29-1 to TRBJ2-7; perhaps TRBD2 as D (6 bases). The V and J ends lost 4 bases and 2 bases respectively, with 15 bases between them. Per the germline V gene, CDR1 is SQVTM and CDR2 is ANQGSEA. The length of the CDR3 is 14 residues.

By share, this clonotype ranks as medium-sized. The chain links TRBV10-3 to TRBJ2-1; D unresolved. The CDR3 contains 13 residues. Germline V gene sequence: CDR1 ENHRY, CDR2 SYGVKD. Trimming removed 3 bases at V and 15 bases at J, with 18 bases between. The CDR3, as DNA: TGTGCCATCAGTGAAGGAGACGTAGGGCCTACGTTCTTC. It translates to CAISEGDVGPTFF.

This clonotype was observed many times. The chain is built from TRBV24-1 and TRBJ1-5; D not resolved. The V end was cut by 4 bases, the J end by 6 bases, with 12 bases between. Germline V gives CDR1 KGHDR, CDR2 SFDVKD. This CDR3 comprises 14 residues. CDR3 residues: CATSDRQGTQPQHF. CDR3 sequence (DNA): TGTGCCACCAGTGACAGACAAGGTACTCAGCCCCAGCATTTT.

V is TRBV6-1 and J is TRBJ2-1, with 9 bases matching TRBD2. The J segment lost 14 bases and the V segment lost 6 bases, leaving 14 bases of the junction unmatched. The germline gives CDR1 MNHNS, CDR2 SASEGT. This CDR3 is 14 amino acids long. CDR3 nucleotide sequence: TGTGCCAGCAGCGTTACCGGGACTAGCAACGGGGAGTTCTTC. Amino acids: CASSVTGTSNGEFF.

By its share, this clonotype is medium-sized. V gene TRBV30 combines with J gene TRBJ2-3; D uncertain. Trimming stripped 2 bases from V and 0 bases from J, with 3 bases between. The CDR3 is 12 residues long. Per germline, CDR1 GTSNPN and CDR2 SVGIG (reference sequence). The CDR3 DNA is TGTGCCTGGAGTCGGAGCACAGATACGCAGTATTTT. It translates to CAWSRSTDTQYF. Based on the CDR3 plus reference TRBV30 and TRBJ2-3, the full variable domain is SQTIHQWPATLVQPVGSPLSLECTVEGTSNPNLYWYRQAAGRGLQLLFYSVGIGQISSEVPQNLSASRPQDRQFILSSKKLLLSDSGFYLCAWSRSTDTQYFGPGTRLTVL.

This clonotype was recorded a few times. The chain links TRBV11-2 to TRBJ1-1, with a tentative D call TRBD1 (6 bases). Trimming took 2 bases from V and 1 from J, leaving 8 bases between them. CDR1 is SGHAT, CDR2 FQNNGV, per germline. This CDR3 is built from 14 residues. The CDR3 DNA follows: TGTGCCAGCAGCTTAAAAGGGGGGAACACTGAAGCTTTCTTT. As protein: CASSLKGGNTEAFF.

This clonotype is medium-sized. This chain connects TRBV6-2 or TRBV6-3 to TRBJ2-3, with a weak D call TRBD2 (6 bases). Trimming stripped 7 bases from V and 2 bases from J, with 19 bases between. This CDR3 is 16 amino acids long. Germline CDR1 is MNHEY and CDR2 is SVGEGT. CDR3 nucleotide sequence: TGTGCCAGCAAGGGGCGGGGCGGGACGGCCACAGATACGCAGTATTTT. This translates into CASKGRGGTATDTQYF.

This clonotype was observed many times. This chain uses TRBV20-1 with TRBJ2-2, with D perhaps being TRBD1 or TRBD2 (5 bases each). Germline CDR1 and CDR2: DFQATT and SNEGSKA (reference sequence). The CDR3 length is 15 residues. V lost 2 bases and J lost 4, with 14 bases in between. CDR3 residues: CSARYIGTSTGELFF. CDR3 sequence (DNA): TGCAGTGCTAGATATATCGGGACCAGCACCGGGGAGCTGTTTTTT.

In this sample, this clonotype is medium-sized (0.01 to 0.1%). This chain joins TRBV7-2 and TRBJ2-1, with 11 bases that match TRBD2. The CDR3 runs 17 residues. The germline gives CDR1 SGHTA, CDR2 FQGNSA. Trimming took 3 bases from V and 8 from J; bases not matched to a gene: 12. CDR3 bases: TGTGCCAGCAGCTTTCCCCGACTAGCGGGAATGTGGGATGAGCAGTTCTTC. Its translation: CASSFPRLAGMWDEQFF.